Shown below are 5 T cell receptor beta chains from a single sample sequenced in a study of metastatic and nonmetastatic thyroid tumors. MiXCR re-clonotyped the PCR reads for TCRdb. The table has about 15,000 clones, around 25% seen once. All patients reached thyroid surgery having received no treatment beforehand. The sample taken for sequencing was tumor tissue. Receptor source: a female donor with papillary thyroid cancer or a benign thyroid nodule (not recorded which). Some clones in this sample may be carry-over from other donors' samples.

This chain uses TRBV7-9 with TRBJ2-7, with D unresolved. This CDR3 has 13 residues. Germline assignment: CDR1 SEHNR and CDR2 FQNEAQ (reference sequence). V was pared by 1 base and J by 3 bases, with 7 bases between. CDR3 DNA sequence: TGTGCCAGCAGCTTAGACCCCGGCTACGAGCAGTACTTC. Translation: CASSLDPGYEQYF.

This clone came up many times. This sequence joins TRBV19 and TRBJ1-2; TRBD1 is a possible D gene (5 bases). V was cut by 7 bases and J by 1 base, with 22 bases left in between. CDR3 length equals 17 residues. CDR1 LNHDA and CDR2 SQIVND come from the germline V gene (reference sequence). The CDR3 sequence: CASTLEGPGTGNYGYTF. Written as DNA, the CDR3 is TGTGCCAGTACCCTGGAGGGGCCTGGAACCGGTAACTATGGCTACACCTTC. Variable domain in full (rest from reference TRBV19 and TRBJ1-2): DGGITQSPKYLFRKEGQNVTLSCEQNLNHDAMYWYRQDPGQGLRLIYYSQIVNDFQKGDIAEGYSVSREKKESFPLTVTSAQKNPTAFYLCASTLEGPGTGNYGYTFGSGTRLTVV.

This clone showed up many times. The V and J genes are TRBV10-3 and TRBJ2-5, with 8 positions matching TRBD1. CDR3 length: 16 amino acids. Germline-derived CDR1 and CDR2 are ENHRY and SYGVKD. The V segment lost 6 bases and the J segment 2 bases; nucleotides outside the gene matches: 11. CDR3 in DNA: TGTGCCATCAGCGCGAACCCTGGACAGGGACAAGAGACCCAGTACTTC. Translated, it gives CAISANPGQGQETQYF.

This clone was seen repeatedly, ten times or more. Different DNA sequences within this sample yield the same CDR3. J is TRBJ2-3 and V is TRBV3-1; D perhaps matches TRBD2 (7 bases). V shed 3 bases and J shed 1 base, with 14 bases lying between them. Germline V gene data show CDR1 as LGHDT and CDR2 as YNNKEL (reference sequence). The CDR3 length is 16 residues. CDR3 residues: CASSQLLGGGTDTQYF. CDR3 DNA sequence: TGTGCCAGCAGCCAGTTATTAGGGGGGGGCACAGATACGCAGTATTTT.

Ten or more counts support this clone. The junction and the germline gene differ at one end; a read error may be behind it. The chain uses TRBV5-6 and TRBJ2-5; D gene unclear. Germline V gene sequence: CDR1 SGHDT, CDR2 YYEEEE. CDR3 length: 13 residues. CDR3 sequence reads: CASSLVGQETQYF. The CDR3 DNA sequence: TGTGCCAGCAGTTTGGTGGGCCAAGAGACCCAGTACTTC.